A selection of T cell receptor beta chains follows, all from one sample in a study of T cell responses to AZD1222 COVID-19 vaccine. The repertoire was sequenced with immunoSEQ multiplex PCR; TCRdb's copy has only in-frame clones and lacks some. The sample yields tens of thousands of clones, roughly 90% seen once. The sequencing used peripheral blood, collected on day 0 of MenACWY control vaccination. The receptors shown here come from an adult in good health. CDR3s include the opening cysteine and the closing phenylalanine or tryptophan. Each record gives: D gene, J gene, clone size, V gene, CDR3 DNA, CDR3 protein. A D gene is named only where the DNA matches it firmly. Clone size, where shown, is once, few, many, or a class for clones that have expanded.

.	TRBJ2-5	once	TRBV7-2	TGTGCCAGCAGCTTCGGGGAGACCCAGTACTTC	CASSFGETQYF
TRBD1	TRBJ2-2	.	TRBV7-2	TGTGCCAGCAGCTCCAGGGGGAGGAACACCGGGGAGCTGTTTTTT	CASSSRGRNTGELFF
.	TRBJ1-4	once	TRBV7-2	TGTGCCAGCAGTTTAGCGCATTTTGGGGAGACTAATGAAAAACTGTTTTTT	CASSLAHFGETNEKLFF
TRBD1	TRBJ1-5	.	TRBV16	TGTGCCAGCAGCCACCTTCGGACAGGGGGACATAATCAGCCCCAGCATTTT	CASSHLRTGGHNQPQHF
TRBD2	TRBJ2-1	once	TRBV7-2	TGTGCCAGCAGCCAGGGACTACCAATATACAATGAGCAGTTCTTC	CASSQGLPIYNEQFF
.	TRBJ2-3	.	TRBV4-2	TGTGCCAGCAGCCAAGCGGGGGACCGCACAGATACGCAGTATTTT	CASSQAGDRTDTQYF
.	TRBJ1-1	.	TRBV7-3	TGTGCCAGCAGCTTAACAGCCCTGAACACTGAAGCTTTCTTT	CASSLTALNTEAFF
TRBD2	TRBJ2-5	.	TRBV2	TGTGCCAGCAGTGAAGCGCTGCTTAGCGGGGGGGTCCAAGAGACCCAGTACTTC	CASSEALLSGGVQETQYF
TRBD2	TRBJ2-5	.	TRBV29-1	TGCAGCGTTGTTATAGCGGGGCCCCGTCTCCCAGAGACCCAGTACTTC	CSVVIAGPRLPETQYF
.	TRBJ1-1	.	TRBV29-1	TGCAGCGTTGCCCCAAACACTGAAGCTTTCTTT	CSVAPNTEAFF
TRBD2	TRBJ2-5	.	TRBV6-5	TGTGCCAGCAGTTATGCGGTAGCGGGGGGCCAAGAGACCCAGTACTTC	CASSYAVAGGQETQYF
.	TRBJ1-5	.	TRBV19	TGTGCCAGTAGTAAGATTGACAGTAACCTCAGGCCCCAGCATTTT	CASSKIDSNLRPQHF
TRBD1	TRBJ1-2	.	TRBV10-3	TGTGCCATCAGCGGACAGGGGGACTATGGCTACACCTTC	CAISGQGDYGYTF
.	TRBJ2-7	few	TRBV28	TGTGCCAGCCTCGAGGGGTTCGACTACGAGCAGTACTTC	CASLEGFDYEQYF
TRBD2	TRBJ2-5	.	TRBV6-5	TGTGCCAGCATCCAATTAGCGGGATATCAAGAGACCCAGTACTTC	CASIQLAGYQETQYF
TRBD1	TRBJ1-2	.	TRBV4-3	TGCGCCAGCAGCCTTGACAGGGTAGGGTATGGCTACACCTTC	CASSLDRVGYGYTF